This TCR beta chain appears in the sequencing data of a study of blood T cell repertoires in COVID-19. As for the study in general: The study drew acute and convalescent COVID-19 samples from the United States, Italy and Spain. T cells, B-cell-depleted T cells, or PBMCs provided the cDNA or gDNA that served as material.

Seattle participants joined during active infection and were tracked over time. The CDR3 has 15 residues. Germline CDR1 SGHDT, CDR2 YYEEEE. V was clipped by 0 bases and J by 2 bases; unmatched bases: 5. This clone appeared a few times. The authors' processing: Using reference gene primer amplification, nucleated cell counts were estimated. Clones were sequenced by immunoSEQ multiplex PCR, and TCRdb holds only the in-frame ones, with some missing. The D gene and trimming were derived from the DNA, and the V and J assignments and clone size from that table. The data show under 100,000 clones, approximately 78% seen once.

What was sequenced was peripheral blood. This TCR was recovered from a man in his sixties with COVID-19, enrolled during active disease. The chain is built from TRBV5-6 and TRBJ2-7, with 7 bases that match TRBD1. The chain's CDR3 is CASSLVGQGAYEQYF. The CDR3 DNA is TGTGCCAGCAGCTTGGTAGGGCAGGGGGCCTACGAGCAGTACTTC. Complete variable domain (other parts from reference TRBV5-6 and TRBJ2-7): DAGVTQSPTHLIKTRGQQVTLRCSPKSGHDTVSWYQQALGQGPQFIFQYYEEEERQRGNFPDRFSGHQFPNYSSELNVNALLLGDSALYLCASSLVGQGAYEQYFGPGTRLTVT.